Following are 2 T cell receptor beta chains from one sample sequenced in a study of regulatory T cells in long-lasting Graves disease. Building of the TCR beta libraries involved iRepertoire HTBI primers and Arm-PCR of CDR3 regions. TCRdb processed the multiplex PCR reads anew with MiXCR; each CDR3 protein has one entry. The sample holds approximately 270,000 distinct CDR3 sequences, roughly 18% seen once. The time point here: newly diagnosed GD, antithyroid drugs for less than 3 months. The TCR library was made from RNA that had been extracted from PBMCs in TRIzol. This same sample was also taken into another study, of T cells in Graves' hyperthyroidism and ophthalmopathy.

The starting material was peripheral blood mononuclear cells (PBMCs), obtained at new diagnosis, from a patient treated with antithyroid drugs. Every receptor here comes from a woman aged 25 to 39 with Graves disease.

This clonotype was found many times. The chain has TRBV7-9 and TRBJ2-1, with D perhaps TRBD1 (6 bases). The germline V gene has CDR1 SEHNR and CDR2 FQNEAQ (reference sequence). CDR3 length: 15 amino acids. V shed 4 bases and J shed 4 bases, with 14 bases lying between them. CDR3 nucleotide sequence: TGTGCCAGCAGCTCGACGGGTAGGGGGTACAATGAGCAGTTCTTC. Translation: CASSSTGRGYNEQFF.

Many counts were recorded for this clonotype. The V and J genes are TRBV20-1 and TRBJ2-1; D is ambiguous. Germline V CDR1 and CDR2: DFQATT, SNEGSKA (reference sequence). The ends were cut back, 6 bases at V and 9 bases at J, with 9 bases in the middle. This CDR3 region has 10 residues. CDR3: CSARPSEQFF. DNA for the CDR3: TGCAGTGCAAGACCATCTGAGCAGTTCTTC.